This T cell receptor beta chain was sequenced during a study of control samples from healthy donors and cancer patients. V was pared by 5 bases and J by 4 bases, with 11 bases between. CDR1 and CDR2 from the germline V gene are LNHDA and SQIVND (reference sequence). This CDR3 region has 13 residues. Some clones are missing from TCRdb's copy, which holds only in-frame ones; the method was immunoSEQ multiplex PCR. Among approximately 86,000 clones listed, around nine tenths were seen once. Only one count was recorded for this clone. This chain uses TRBV19 with TRBJ1-1; the D is unclear. The sequenced material came from blood. The receptor was isolated from a man aged 30 to 39 in good health. The DNA of the CDR3 is TGTGCCAGTAGTCCGTCGGGTACCACTGAAGCTTTCTTT. Translating it yields CASSPSGTTEAFF. Full variable domain (outside the CDR3, taken from reference TRBV19 and TRBJ1-1): DGGITQSPKYLFRKEGQNVTLSCEQNLNHDAMYWYRQDPGQGLRLIYYSQIVNDFQKGDIAEGYSVSREKKESFPLTVTSAQKNPTAFYLCASSPSGTTEAFFGQGTRLTVV.